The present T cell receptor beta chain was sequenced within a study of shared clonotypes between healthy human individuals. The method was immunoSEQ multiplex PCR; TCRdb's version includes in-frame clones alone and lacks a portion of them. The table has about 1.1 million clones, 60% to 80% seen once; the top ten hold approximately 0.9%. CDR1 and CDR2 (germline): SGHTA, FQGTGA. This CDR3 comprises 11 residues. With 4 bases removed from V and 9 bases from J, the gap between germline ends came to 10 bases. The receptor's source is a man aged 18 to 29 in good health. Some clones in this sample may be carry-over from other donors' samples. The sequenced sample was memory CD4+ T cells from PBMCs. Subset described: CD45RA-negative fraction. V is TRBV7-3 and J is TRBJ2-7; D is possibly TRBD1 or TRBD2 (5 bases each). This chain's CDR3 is CASSSSGGQYF. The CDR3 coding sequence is TGTGCCAGCAGCTCCTCTGGGGGGCAGTACTTC.